This T cell receptor beta chain derives from a study of shared clonotypes between healthy human individuals (dated by TCRdb to about 2020). In the study overall: The cohort included three men and a couple of women between 18 and 49 years of age. Between about 0.8 and 9 billion PBMCs per donor were obtained by leukapheresis. To increase sequencing depth and limit assay-specific biases, different laboratories used diverse techniques to prepare libraries and sequence TCR repertoires. The study deeply sequenced blood TCR repertoires of several healthy adults to estimate repertoire size and the extent of clonotype sharing between individuals. For each donor, three plates each were used for CD4 naive and CD4 memory, two plates were used for CD8 naive, and one plate was used for CD8 memory. Results and caveats for the whole study, not just this receptor: Compared with non-shared clonotypes, the clonotypes found in all four sorted-subset donors had higher generation probabilities. Naive subsets generally had larger estimated clonotype richness than memory subsets did. Only blood was sampled, and tissue TCR repertoires likely differ from those in blood. Based on pairwise subsampling, the degree of clonotype sharing among donors was expected to be affected by sequencing depth. Rarefaction of sorted-subset datasets indicated incomplete sequencing despite the large sequencing depth. About 5% of naive CD4, around 3.5% of naive CD8, roughly 2.4% of memory CD4, and about 0.4% of memory CD8 clonotypes were shared across a few donors. Because the study included only a small number of donors, the genetic and exposure-history diversity represented was limited.

Using the deep immunoSEQ assay, TCR CDR3 regions were amplified from genomic DNA by multiplex PCR. Extracted genomic DNA from each cell subset was spread evenly across all wells of several immunoSEQ 96-well plates, with each plate serving as a replicate. For sorted subsets, around 200 ng genomic DNA, equal to tens of thousands of T cell genomes, was loaded into each replicate PCR. Purified libraries were measured with a Qubit 3.0 fluorometer, size-checked on a Bioanalyzer 2100, and measured again with the KAPA Library Quantification kit. Every immunoSEQ 96-well plate was sequenced on a dedicated single-read 150-cycle Illumina NextSeq 550 flow cell. Under the source paper's analysis protocol: Because the immunoSEQ output held only junctional sequences and lacked quality scores, the filtering could not match the filtering applied to full-length reads. To assign V/J genes and CDR3, sequences were annotated using PyIR, a Python wrapper for IgBLAST v1.9, with IMGT germline references. Reads were removed for weak V/J assignments (E-value above 1e-6), missing CDR3, stop codons, out-of-frame junctions, or ambiguous translated residues. A V3J clonotype was defined by an identical inferred V gene, J gene, and CDR3 amino acid sequence. The percentage overlap between two repertoires was calculated by dividing the number of shared unique clonotypes by the size of the smaller repertoire. Three approaches were used to assess repertoire richness: RTK rarefaction, the Chao1 estimator, and Recon v2.1 estimates of unobserved clonotypes. OLGA was used to compute generation probabilities for all TCRbeta clonotypes that the gDNA method yielded from four donors. The immuneACCESS repertoire file appears here via TCRdb, limited to in-frame rearrangements. These files lack a portion of the clones; in checked studies, under half of the deficit traces to unresolved V genes, and the cause of the others is not known. The V and J calls and clone size come from that table; D and trimming were worked out from the DNA. This sample gives more than 550,000 clones in total; just over 90% of them show up just once. The ten biggest clones cover about 24% of the sample.

A remark on this clone: The clone's antigen remains unknown. One base away there is no much larger clone; base qualities are not given.

CD8 naive samples were CD45RO-negative cells positively selected for CCR7, giving a CD45RA+CCR7+ population that excluded TemRA cells. The donors were healthy, HIV-negative adults who had no recently reported acute infections or vaccinations. Only Caucasian adults living in Nashville, Tennessee, USA were represented among the donors. Blood was obtained by leukapheresis, after which PBMCs were separated by Ficoll-Histopaque density gradient centrifugation and cryopreserved in liquid nitrogen vapor phase. Analytical flow cytometry was used to check the purity and quantity of every magnetically sorted T cell population. Genomic DNA was isolated from every sorted fraction and measured by UV absorbance on a Nanodrop 2000c. The sequenced material came from naive CD8+ T cells sorted from blood. According to the study, the label for this sample's cell subset or site signals: CD45RA+CCR7+. This receptor was obtained from a man between 25 and 39 years old in good health.

In nucleotide form, the sequence is TGCAGCGTTGAAGGGATGGACAGGGGCTCCTACAATGAGCAGTTCTTC. Its coded protein is CSVEGMDRGSYNEQFF. The chain was built from TRBV29-1 and TRBJ2-1; TRBD1 matches 9 bases in the middle. Germline trimming: 1 base from V, 0 bases from J; junction bases outside gene matches: 4. The CDR3 has 16 amino acids, counting the end cysteine and phenylalanine. Only CDR3 DNA is held: 48 bases, read in frame from base 1. CDR1 and CDR2 are read off the germline V gene as SQVTM and ANQGSEA.